This T cell receptor (beta chain) is drawn from a study of blood T cell repertoires in COVID-19 (TCRdb year 2020). For context, the study as a whole: The collaborator samples originated in the United States, Italy and Spain and spanned the acute and convalescent phases of COVID-19. The material from the prospective study consisted of cDNA or gDNA derived from T cells, B-cell-depleted T cells, or PBMCs. Deeply sampled blood TCRbeta repertoires from subjects exposed to, actively infected with, or recovered from COVID-19 were included in the dataset. A freely available public database, intended as a resource for researchers studying the immune response to SARS-CoV-2, is where the repertoires were released. The samples were drawn from the first 160 participants of the ongoing ImmuneRACE study and from over 950 subjects provided by 6 global collaborators. Sample metadata almost always included a de-identified subject ID, COVID-19 status, age in years and sex. Where HLA class I and class II types were available, the types were taken from metadata supplied by the sample provider, not from assay-based typing.

V is cut back by 9 bases and J by 4 bases, with 7 bases in the junction unmatched. From the cysteine through the phenylalanine, the CDR3 covers 14 amino acids. The only DNA kept is the CDR3, 42 bases in frame from the first base. The CDR1 and CDR2 encoded by the germline V gene (reference sequence) are MNHEY and SMNVEV. On this clone: No cognate antigen has been identified for it. No base qualities exist here, and no much larger clone lies one base off it.

The immunoSEQ Assay, a bias-controlled multiplex PCR, was used to amplify TCRbeta CDR3 regions from genomic DNA. The authors' pipeline ran thus. Within the assay, amplification of reference gene primers was used to estimate how many nucleated cells each sample contained. To quantify the absolute abundance of each unique TCRbeta CDR3 rearrangement, sequence reads were collapsed and filtered. For each sample, productive Simpson clonality was calculated by taking the square root of Simpson's diversity index across productive rearrangements. TCRdb mirrors the immuneACCESS table, restricted to in-frame sequences. Some clones are absent from its copies; in checked studies, under half trace to an unresolved V gene, and the reason for the others is unknown. That table gives V, J and clone size, and the DNA gave D and trimming. The sample has 30,000 to 40,000 clones on record, less than 90% of them singletons. Of the sample, 13% falls within the top ten clones.

Each collaborating institution followed its own protocols to collect whole blood in K2EDTA tubes. For TCRbeta analysis, collaborator samples were shipped as frozen whole blood, as isolated PBMCs, or as DNA extracted from either sample type. Findings and caveats that apply to the study as a whole: The amount of clinical and demographic metadata varied by source and participant and was provided uncurated.

Sequenced input: peripheral blood. The receptor comes from a man in his 70s with active COVID-19. The chain is made from TRBV27 and TRBJ2-1, and 9 bases in between align with TRBD2. The encoded CDR3 is CASQLGLAYNEQFF. The DNA reads as follows: TGTGCCAGTCAACTGGGACTAGCTTACAATGAGCAGTTCTTC.